This T cell receptor (beta chain) was observed in a study of monozygotic twins with cystic fibrosis. The overall study: Libraries were built from three micrograms of fragmented DNA using approximately 15 PCR cycles. Study-level findings and limits: Clonality was generally low (median around 0.009), higher in the most severe patients. Monozygotic CF twins shared more identical nucleotide clonotypes than unrelated patients.

The CDR3 is 14 residues long. CDR1 is SGHDT and CDR2 is YYEEEE in the germline V gene. The V and J ends lost 3 bases and 3 bases respectively, with 12 bases between them. The assay was immunoSEQ multiplex PCR, and TCRdb's table has in-frame clones only and misses some. The profile covers approximately 13,000 clones, with around 87% appearing a single time and less than 0.95% taken by the ten largest. As to this clone: The antigen is undetermined.

V is TRBV5-6 and J is TRBJ2-5; no firm D call. The TCR originated in a boy aged 10-17 years with cystic fibrosis. The specimen was blood. For the CDR3, the DNA is TGTGCCAGCAGCTCCTTCACCCTCAAAGAGACCCAGTACTTC. This gives the protein CASSSFTLKETQYF.